These 11 T cell receptor beta chains were sequenced from one sample in a study of blood T cell repertoires in COVID-19 (dated by TCRdb to the early 2020s). Library construction relied on the immunoSEQ multiplex PCR assay. This immuneACCESS table, as held by TCRdb, lists in-frame sequences with V and J called but not all clones. Of the missing ones, under half trace to an unresolved V gene in checked studies; the others have no known cause. This sample gives under 250,000 clones in total; more than 65% of them show up just once. 4.4% of the sample goes to the ten largest clones. Sequences were obtained from peripheral blood. The receptors originated from a man aged 50-60 years with active or convalescent COVID-19.

The rearrangement uses TRBV4-2 and TRBJ2-7, with D perhaps matching TRBD2 (5 bases). Germline CDR1 reads LGHNA; CDR2 reads YNFKEQ. Trimming pared 0 bases from V and 1 base from J, leaving 13 bases between. The CDR3 has 16 residues. CDR3 DNA: TGTGCCAGCAGCCAAGATCCAGCGGACCCGTCCTACGAGCAGTACTTC. It encodes CASSQDPADPSYEQYF.

The genes are TRBV20-1 and TRBJ2-3; 8 nucleotides align to TRBD2. Germline CDR1 and CDR2: DFQATT and SNEGSKA (reference sequence). The CDR3 has 15 residues. V shed 3 bases and J 2 bases; nucleotides not matched to a gene: 7. In DNA, the CDR3 is TGCAGTGCTAGTAGCGCGGGGGGCCTCACAGATACGCAGTATTTT. Protein sequence: CSASSAGGLTDTQYF.

This chain links TRBV11-3 with TRBJ2-1; D possibly corresponds to TRBD2 (5 bases). Between the trimmed V and J ends, which lost 0 bases and 2 bases, there was a span of 8 bases. Germline CDR1 is SGHNT and CDR2 is YENEEA. The CDR3 is made up of 15 amino acids. CDR3 in amino acids: CASSLETGTYNEQFF. CDR3 bases: TGTGCCAGCAGCTTAGAGACGGGGACCTACAATGAGCAGTTCTTC.

V gene TRBV6-5 combines with J gene TRBJ2-2; a possible D gene is TRBD1 (6 bases). The CDR3 runs 14 residues. Germline CDR1 reads MNHEY; CDR2 reads SVGAGI. V lost 7 bases to trimming and J lost 1 base, with 10 bases between them. CDR3 sequence: CASKQGLNTGELFF. The CDR3 DNA reads TGTGCCAGCAAGCAGGGGCTGAACACCGGGGAGCTGTTTTTT.

The chain is built from TRBV5-1 and TRBJ2-1, with D tentatively TRBD1 (5 bases). With 5 bases removed from V and 0 bases from J, the gap between germline ends came to 12 bases. Germline V gene lookup returns CDR1 SGHRS and CDR2 YFSETQ. The CDR3 is 15 residues long. The CDR3 bases are TGCGCCAGCAGGCCAGACAGTAGCTCCTACAATGAGCAGTTCTTC. Translation: CASRPDSSSYNEQFF.

The chain recombines TRBV19 with TRBJ1-6; D gene unclear. This CDR3 contains 13 residues. Trimming removed 6 bases from V and 9 bases from J, with 12 bases in between. Per the germline V gene, CDR1 is LNHDA and CDR2 is SQIVND (reference sequence). CDR3 in DNA: TGTGCCAGTAGGACGGGATTGGGTTCACCCCTCCACTTT. Translating it yields CASRTGLGSPLHF.

Comment on this clone: Within the sample, other DNA sequences also encode this same CDR3. The chain joins TRBV6-5 to TRBJ1-1, with 11 bases identical to TRBD1. Germline V gives CDR1 MNHEY, CDR2 SVGAGI. The CDR3 runs 14 residues. V was pared by 6 bases and J by 1 base, with 1 base of the junction left unmatched. The CDR3 reads CASRGTGGNTEAFF. The CDR3 nucleotides are TGTGCCAGCAGGGGGACAGGGGGGAACACTGAAGCTTTCTTT.

This clone was seen more than once but under ten times. The J gene is TRBJ1-2, the V gene TRBV30; D gene unclear. CDR1 and CDR2 from the germline V gene are GTSNPN and SVGIG (reference sequence). The ends were cut back, 2 bases at V and 0 bases at J, with 7 bases in the middle. CDR3 length: 13 amino acids. CDR3 in DNA: TGTGCCTGGAGTCCCCCCTCTAACTATGGCTACACCTTC. Its translation is CAWSPPSNYGYTF.

The rearrangement uses TRBV3-1 (or the pseudogene TRBV3-2) and TRBJ1-4; TRBD1 matches 10 bases. Germline CDR1 reads LGHDT; CDR2 reads YNNKEL (reference sequence). The CDR3 extends over 18 amino acids. Trimming removed 6 bases from V and 4 bases from J; junction bases left unmatched: 14. The CDR3 nucleotides read TGTGCCAGCAGTTCCACCACCACGACAGGGGGCTATAATGAAAAACTGTTTTTT. Its protein is CASSSTTTTGGYNEKLFF.

This rearrangement joins TRBV7-9 to TRBJ2-2; TRBD1 aligns across 9 bases. The CDR3 has 16 amino acids. Germline CDR1 and CDR2: SEHNR and FQNEAQ (reference sequence). The ends lost 3 bases at V and 6 bases at J; junction bases unmatched: 8. The CDR3 loop is CASSLPTGGWAGELFF. CDR3 coding DNA: TGTGCCAGCAGCTTGCCGACAGGGGGTTGGGCCGGGGAGCTGTTTTTT.

As DNA, the CDR3 is TGCGCCAGCAGCATTTCGGGACAGACAAAAGAGACCCAGTACTTC. It yields the protein CASSISGQTKETQYF. The J gene is TRBJ2-5, the V gene TRBV5-1, with TRBD1 identical over 7 bases. V was pared by 4 bases and J by 3 bases, with 9 bases of the junction left unmatched. CDR1 and CDR2 (germline): SGHRS, YFSETQ. The length of the CDR3 is 15 residues.